The 21 T cell receptor beta chains below come from one sample, sequenced in a study of OX40 agonist ivuxolimab in advanced cancers. Produced via immunoSEQ multiplex PCR; TCRdb's table is partial and in-frame only. The repertoire holds 95,000 to 100,000 clones, with roughly four fifths as singletons. The source was CD4+ or CD8+ T cells sorted from blood, collected in a trial of the OX40 agonist ivuxolimab. The receptors come from an adult with an advanced solid tumor such as melanoma, head and neck, liver or kidney cancer.

This chain uses TRBV4-1 with TRBJ1-3; possible D gene TRBD1, 6 bases. The CDR3 length is 20 residues. The germline CDR1 and CDR2 sequences are MGHRA and YSYEKL. Trimming pared 0 bases from V and 3 bases from J, leaving 24 bases between. CDR3 DNA sequence: TGCGCCAGCAGCCAAGATGGGTCGGGGGGCTCGTTTCTGGGTGGAAACACCATATATTTT. Its protein product is CASSQDGSGGSFLGGNTIYF.

This clone appeared once. The chain combines TRBV7-2 with TRBJ1-1; D is ambiguous. V gave up 4 bases and J gave up 1 base, with 13 bases separating them. Germline lookup yields CDR1 SGHTA and CDR2 FQGNSA. The CDR3 is 15 amino acids. CDR3 protein: CASSSETIGNTEAFF. The CDR3 DNA reads as TGTGCCAGCAGCTCAGAGACTATCGGGAACACTGAAGCTTTCTTT. Full variable domain (outside the CDR3, taken from reference TRBV7-2 and TRBJ1-1): GAGVSQSPSNKVTEKGKDVELRCDPISGHTALYWYRQSLGQGLEFLIYFQGNSAPDKSGLPSDRFSAERTGGSVSTLTIQRTQQEDSAVYLCASSSETIGNTEAFFGQGTRLTVV.

This sequence joins TRBV28 and TRBJ1-2; a possible D gene is TRBD1 (6 bases). The CDR3 length is 16 residues. Germline V gene sequence: CDR1 MDHEN, CDR2 SYDVKM. Trimming took 5 bases from V and 4 from J, leaving 20 bases between them. Here the CDR3 DNA reads TGTGCCAGCAGTCCCTACGGGGGGGGGCCGGGCTATGGCTACACCTTC. Translated: CASSPYGGGPGYGYTF.

This chain joins TRBV7-6 and TRBJ1-3; D is unresolved. CDR3 length: 16 amino acids. CDR1 SGHVS and CDR2 FNYEAQ come from the germline V gene. Trimming removed 6 bases from V and 0 bases from J, with 15 bases in between. The CDR3 protein is CASSMLTQSSGNTIYF. The CDR3 bases are TGTGCCAGCAGTATGCTAACACAGAGCTCTGGAAACACCATATATTTT.

The rearrangement joins TRBV9 to TRBJ1-4, with D uncertain. This CDR3 has 13 amino acids. CDR1 and CDR2 from the germline V gene are SGDLS and YYNGEE. The germline V and J ends were trimmed by 4 bases and 7 bases, with 11 bases remaining between them. The chain's CDR3 is CASSFRPGEKLFF. Written as DNA, the CDR3 is TGTGCCAGCAGCTTTCGACCGGGTGAAAAACTGTTTTTT.

The chain has TRBV12-5 and TRBJ2-5; maybe TRBD1 (5 bases). The germline gives CDR1 LGHNT, CDR2 FRNRAP. The CDR3 totals 12 residues. Trimming pared 4 bases from V and 14 bases from J, leaving 17 bases between. In nucleotides, the CDR3 is TGTGCTAGTGGTTCCGCAAGGGGTGCCCGCTACTTC. This codes for CASGSARGARYF.

This chain uses TRBV27 with TRBJ2-4, with a possible D match to TRBD2 (5 bases). The CDR3 loop spans 18 amino acids. Germline V gene data show CDR1 as MNHEY and CDR2 as SMNVEV (reference sequence). Trimming removed 2 bases from V and 0 bases from J, with 17 bases in between. For the CDR3, the DNA is TGTGCCAGCAGTTTACGGGGAACTTATAGTTTAGCCAAAAACATTCAGTACTTC. It yields the protein CASSLRGTYSLAKNIQYF.

This chain uses TRBV28 with TRBJ1-1; 9 bases line up with TRBD1. With 10 bases clipped from V and 6 bases from J, the junction kept 12 bases outside the gene matches. The CDR3 has 14 residues. CDR1 is MDHEN and CDR2 is SYDVKM in the germline V gene. The CDR3 loop reads CAIAETTGGSEAFF. In DNA, the CDR3 is TGTGCCATCGCTGAAACAACAGGGGGCTCTGAAGCTTTCTTT.

The chain is built from TRBV5-1 and TRBJ2-1; D might be TRBD2 (6 bases). Germline V CDR1 and CDR2: SGHRS, YFSETQ. V was trimmed by 0 bases and J by 9 bases, leaving 22 bases between them. This CDR3 spans 17 amino acids. The CDR3 loop is CASSLGVTWDRGSEQFF. CDR3 nucleotide sequence: TGCGCCAGCAGCTTGGGGGTCACATGGGACCGGGGGAGTGAGCAGTTCTTC.

The rearrangement joins TRBV10-3 to TRBJ2-1, with D hard to call. The CDR3 loop spans 16 amino acids. The germline V gene encodes CDR1 ENHRY and CDR2 SYGVKD. The germline V and J ends were trimmed by 0 bases and 0 bases, with 9 bases remaining between them. DNA of the CDR3: TGTGCCATCAGTGAGTCGGAGTTTCTCTCCTACAATGAGCAGTTCTTC. Residues: CAISESEFLSYNEQFF.

The gene calls are TRBV10-3 and TRBJ2-3, with 12 positions matching TRBD1. Germline V gene sequence: CDR1 ENHRY, CDR2 SYGVKD. CDR3 length: 14 residues. The V and J ends lost 10 bases and 2 bases, in that order; junction bases with no gene match: 4. The CDR3 here is CATGTGGNTDTQYF. Here the CDR3 DNA reads TGTGCCACAGGGACAGGGGGCAACACAGATACGCAGTATTTT.

A single count supports this clone. The chain combines TRBV7-2 with TRBJ2-1; D gene unclear. Germline assignment: CDR1 SGHTA and CDR2 FQGNSA. The V end was cut by 3 bases, the J end by 0 bases, with 6 bases between. The CDR3 is made up of 14 amino acids. The CDR3 reads CASSLDGSYNEQFF. CDR3 sequence (DNA): TGTGCCAGCAGCTTGGACGGCTCCTACAATGAGCAGTTCTTC.

J is TRBJ1-4 and V is TRBV5-1, with D possibly TRBD1 on 5 matching bases. CDR1 is SGHRS and CDR2 is YFSETQ in the germline V gene. The CDR3 loop spans 14 amino acids. V was cut by 5 bases and J by 0 bases, with 8 bases left in between. CDR3 amino acids: CASREDTTNEKLFF. The CDR3 DNA follows: TGCGCCAGCAGGGAGGACACAACTAATGAAAAACTGTTTTTT. Full variable domain (missing parts from reference TRBV5-1 and TRBJ1-4): KAGVTQTPRYLIKTRGQQVTLSCSPISGHRSVSWYQQTPGQGLQFLFEYFSETQRNKGNFPGRFSGRQFSNSRSEMNVSTLELGDSALYLCASREDTTNEKLFFGSGTQLSVL.

The chain links TRBV9 to TRBJ2-3; 9 bases align to TRBD2. Germline V CDR1 and CDR2: SGDLS, YYNGEE. The CDR3 is 16 amino acids. J gave up 3 bases and V 0 bases, and 5 bases lay outside the gene matches. The CDR3 nucleotides are TGTGCCAGCAGCGTAGGAGTTAGCGGGAGTACAGATACGCAGTATTTT. This codes for CASSVGVSGSTDTQYF.

The chain uses TRBV7-2 and TRBJ1-3; possibly TRBD1 for D (6 bases). Germline lookup yields CDR1 SGHTA and CDR2 FQGNSA. Trimming shortened V by 3 bases and J by 3 bases, and 9 bases separated the two germline ends. This CDR3 comprises 14 residues. The CDR3 reads CASSFGRGGNTIYF. CDR3 DNA sequence: TGTGCCAGCAGCTTCGGCAGGGGTGGAAACACCATATATTTT. Supplemented by reference TRBV7-2 and TRBJ1-3, the full variable domain reads GAGVSQSPSNKVTEKGKDVELRCDPISGHTALYWYRQSLGQGLEFLIYFQGNSAPDKSGLPSDRFSAERTGGSVSTLTIQRTQQEDSAVYLCASSFGRGGNTIYFGEGSWLTVV.

The chain uses TRBV14 and TRBJ2-3, with 11 nucleotides matching TRBD2. Germline CDR1 reads SGHDN; CDR2 reads FVKESK. V was pared by 3 bases and J by 5 bases, with 13 bases of the junction left unmatched. The CDR3 runs 18 residues. CDR3 in DNA: TGTGCCAGCAGCCACATCCCCTTTAGCGGGGGGGCAGGAGATACGCAGTATTTT. It is translated as CASSHIPFSGGAGDTQYF.

This clone was found once. V usage is TRBV7-2 and J usage is TRBJ2-3, with 10 bases fitting TRBD2. The CDR3 spans 15 residues. From germline, CDR1 is SGHTA and CDR2 FQGNSA. Trimming removed 2 bases from V and 5 bases from J; junction bases left unmatched: 4. CDR3 in amino acids: CASSLSSGGRDTQYF. In nucleotides, the CDR3 is TGTGCCAGCAGCTTAAGTAGCGGGGGGCGAGATACGCAGTATTTT.

This rearrangement joins TRBV18 to TRBJ1-3, with 7 bases fitting TRBD1. This CDR3 contains 16 residues. With 3 bases clipped from V and 0 bases from J, the junction kept 5 bases outside the gene matches. CDR1 is KGHSH, CDR2 LQKENI, per germline. The CDR3 coding sequence is TGTGCCAGCTCACCCCAGGGGGGTGACTCTGGAAACACCATATATTTT. It encodes CASSPQGGDSGNTIYF.

This chain connects TRBV7-6 to TRBJ1-1; D unresolved. Trimming removed 5 bases at V and 8 bases at J, with 12 bases between. Per germline, CDR1 SGHVS and CDR2 FNYEAQ. CDR3 length: 12 amino acids. In nucleotides, the CDR3 is TGTGCCAGCAGCCCGCGAACAGCAGAAGCTTTCTTT. This translates into CASSPRTAEAFF.

This rearrangement joins TRBV28 to TRBJ2-7; D is unresolved. This CDR3 has 12 amino acids. V was cut by 8 bases and J by 6 bases, with 14 bases left in between. Germline assignment: CDR1 MDHEN and CDR2 SYDVKM. The CDR3 loop is CASSTGRVEQYF. The DNA for the CDR3 is TGTGCCAGCTCCACCGGCCGGGTCGAGCAGTACTTC.

The chain employs TRBV2 and TRBJ1-1; 7 bases are shared with TRBD1. CDR1 and CDR2 from the germline V gene are SNHLY and FYNNEI. The CDR3 has 15 amino acids. J gave up 1 base and V 5 bases, and 7 bases lay outside the gene matches. As DNA, the CDR3 is TGTGCCAGCAGTCGGTGGGACAGTCAGAACACTGAAGCTTTCTTT. Its protein is CASSRWDSQNTEAFF.